This is a list of T cell receptor beta chains from one sample in a study of blood T cells in healthy people across ages. TCRdb re-called the 5' RACE reads through MiXCR, storing one row per CDR3 protein. The table lists around 1,800,000 distinct CDR3 sequences, 39% of them singletons. Sequenced input: blood. The receptors were sampled from a human donor in good health. CDR3s include the opening cysteine and the closing phenylalanine or tryptophan. A D gene is named only where the DNA matches it firmly. Clone size appears in some rows only: once, few, many, or a class for an expanded clone.

CDR3,DNA,D,size,V,J
CASSTWTGKGGYTF,TGTGCCAGCAGTACCTGGACAGGGAAGGGCGGCTACACCTTC,TRBD1,NA,TRBV12-3/TRBV12-4,TRBJ1-2
CASSLAGAARNEQFF,TGTGCCAGCAGCTTAGCGGGGGCGGCTAGGAATGAGCAGTTCTTC,NA,NA,TRBV11-1,TRBJ2-1
CASSEYSGTGLTDTQYF,TGTGCCAGCAGTGAATATTCGGGGACAGGGCTTACAGATACGCAGTATTTT,TRBD1,few,TRBV25-1,TRBJ2-3
CASSEWTGPSSYEQYF,TGTGCCAGCAGTGAGTGGACAGGGCCTAGCTCCTACGAGCAGTACTTC,TRBD1,NA,TRBV28,TRBJ2-7
CASSHSGQGSYEQYF,TGCGCCAGCAGCCATTCGGGACAGGGTTCCTACGAGCAGTACTTC,TRBD1,NA,TRBV4-3,TRBJ2-7
CASSFFEGGETQYF,TGTGCCAGCAGCTTCTTTGAGGGCGGGGAGACCCAGTACTTC,NA,NA,TRBV7-9,TRBJ2-5
CASSLLGAITLNEQFF,TGTGCCAGCAGCTTATTGGGGGCCATTACGTTGAATGAGCAGTTCTTC,NA,NA,TRBV7-9,TRBJ2-1
CASSFAGGGYNEQFF,TGCGCCAGCAGCTTTGCGGGGGGGGGCTACAATGAGCAGTTCTTC,TRBD2,NA,TRBV5-1,TRBJ2-1
CASSLEGRGIQYF,TGCGCCAGCAGCTTGGAAGGTCGCGGCATTCAGTACTTC,NA,many,TRBV5-1,TRBJ2-4
CASSYLPTGEETQYF,TGTGCCAGCAGTTACCTGCCGACAGGTGAAGAGACCCAGTACTTC,NA,few,TRBV12-3/TRBV12-4,TRBJ2-5
CASSLTSGGPLGETQYF,TGTGCCAGCAGTTTGACTAGCGGGGGTCCCCTTGGGGAGACCCAGTACTTC,TRBD2,NA,TRBV12-3/TRBV12-4,TRBJ2-5
CASSTGLGNEQFF,TGTGCCAGCAGTACAGGTTTGGGCAATGAGCAGTTCTTC,NA,NA,TRBV6-5,TRBJ2-1
CASSYLFNEKLFF,TGTGCCAGCAGTTACTTATTTAATGAAAAACTGTTTTTT,NA,NA,TRBV6-5,TRBJ1-4
CASSFGTWGTDTQYF,TGCGCCAGCAGCTTCGGGACCTGGGGGACAGATACGCAGTATTTT,NA,NA,TRBV5-1,TRBJ2-3
CASSSDRSNNSPLHF,TGTGCCAGCAGCTCCGACAGGTCTAATAATTCACCCCTCCACTTT,NA,NA,TRBV7-6,TRBJ1-6
CASSFSGGAENEQFF,TGTGCCAGCAGCTTTAGCGGGGGGGCGGAGAATGAGCAGTTCTTC,TRBD2,NA,TRBV5-5,TRBJ2-1
CSVLPGQFLTDTQYF,TGCAGCGTTCTCCCGGGACAGTTCCTCACAGATACGCAGTATTTT,TRBD1,few,TRBV29-1,TRBJ2-3
CSVEGDGATNEKLFF,TGCAGCGTTGAAGGGGACGGCGCAACTAATGAAAAACTGTTTTTT,NA,NA,TRBV29-1,TRBJ1-4
CASSWNTEPMTQYF,TGTGCCAGCAGCTGGAACACCGAGCCGATGACGCAGTATTTT,NA,few,TRBV5-5,TRBJ2-3
CASSLWRSSNQPQHF,TGTGCCAGCAGTTTGTGGAGGTCGAGCAATCAGCCCCAGCATTTT,NA,NA,TRBV6-2/TRBV6-3,TRBJ1-5
CASSLRVHGQFF,TGTGCCAGCAGCTTGAGGGTACATGGGCAGTTCTTC,NA,few,TRBV13,TRBJ2-1
CASSSTVAYEQYF,TGTGCCAGCAGTTCCACAGTAGCCTACGAGCAGTACTTC,NA,once,TRBV27,TRBJ2-7
CAISESPQGPLGEQYF,TGTGCCATCAGTGAGTCCCCACAGGGACCTTTAGGCGAGCAGTACTTC,NA,NA,TRBV10-3,TRBJ2-7
CASSLSDRYTDTQYF,TGTGCCAGCAGCTTATCTGACCGTTACACAGATACGCAGTATTTT,NA,few,TRBV5-5,TRBJ2-3
CSASPGGLGIEQYF,TGCAGTGCTAGCCCTGGCGGCCTAGGGATCGAGCAGTACTTC,NA,NA,TRBV20-1,TRBJ2-7
CASSVESGGGYTF,TGTGCCAGCAGCGTGGAATCCGGGGGTGGCTACACCTTC,NA,few,TRBV9,TRBJ1-2
CSARIMTGGDYGYTF,TGCAGTGCTAGAATTATGACAGGGGGCGACTATGGTTACACCTTC,TRBD1,once,TRBV20-1,TRBJ1-2
CAIRLSTGAGHGANVLTF,TGTGCCATCAGATTGTCGACAGGGGCTGGTCATGGGGCCAACGTCCTGACTTTC,TRBD1,many,TRBV10-3,TRBJ2-6
CASTEGAHYGYTF,TGTGCCAGCACCGAAGGGGCCCACTATGGCTACACCTTC,NA,NA,TRBV6-1,TRBJ1-2
CASCPPGLPGGEQYF,TGTGCCAGCTGTCCCCCGGGCTTACCTGGCGGCGAGCAGTACTTC,NA,few,TRBV7-9,TRBJ2-7
CASSEWDRPPYGYTF,TGTGCCAGCAGTGAATGGGACAGACCCCCCTATGGCTACACCTTC,TRBD1,NA,TRBV25-1,TRBJ1-2
CASSPFLQGTNTGELFF,TGTGCCAGCAGCCCCTTTTTACAGGGGACGAACACCGGGGAGCTGTTTTTT,TRBD1,NA,TRBV5-8,TRBJ2-2
CASSLGLARQYF,TGTGCCAGCAGTCTTGGGTTGGCGCGACAGTATTTT,NA,few,TRBV12-3/TRBV12-4,TRBJ2-3
CASSASSYGYTF,TGTGCCAGCAGTGCCTCTAGCTATGGCTACACCTTC,NA,NA,TRBV2,TRBJ1-2
CASSFRGLDTEAFF,TGTGCCAGCAGCTTCAGGGGGCTTGACACTGAAGCTTTCTTT,TRBD1,NA,TRBV14,TRBJ1-1
CSVRGISGGDGETQYF,TGTAGCGTCCGCGGGATTAGCGGGGGCGACGGGGAGACCCAGTACTTC,TRBD2,NA,TRBV29-1,TRBJ2-5